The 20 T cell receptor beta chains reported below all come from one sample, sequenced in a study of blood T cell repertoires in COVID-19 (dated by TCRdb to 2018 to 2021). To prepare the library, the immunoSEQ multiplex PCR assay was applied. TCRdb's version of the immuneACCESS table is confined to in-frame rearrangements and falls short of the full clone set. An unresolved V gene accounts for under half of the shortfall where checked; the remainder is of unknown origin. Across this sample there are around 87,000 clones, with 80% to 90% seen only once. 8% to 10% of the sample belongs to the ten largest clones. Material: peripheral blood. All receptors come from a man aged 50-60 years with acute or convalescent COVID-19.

The CDR3 loop is CASSLLSYTEAFF. CDR3 bases: TGTGCCAGCAGTTTATTGTCATACACTGAAGCTTTCTTT. The chain is built from TRBV28 and TRBJ1-1, with unresolved D. Germline V gene sequence: CDR1 MDHEN, CDR2 SYDVKM. Trimming removed 1 base from V and 3 bases from J, with 6 bases in between. This CDR3 comprises 13 residues.

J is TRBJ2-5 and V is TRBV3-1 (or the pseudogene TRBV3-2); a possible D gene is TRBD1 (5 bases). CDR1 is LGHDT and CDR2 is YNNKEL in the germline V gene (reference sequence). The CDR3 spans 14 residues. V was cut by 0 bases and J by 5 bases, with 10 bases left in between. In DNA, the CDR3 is TGTGCCAGCAGCCAAGACGTCGCAGGGGAGACCCAGTACTTC. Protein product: CASSQDVAGETQYF.

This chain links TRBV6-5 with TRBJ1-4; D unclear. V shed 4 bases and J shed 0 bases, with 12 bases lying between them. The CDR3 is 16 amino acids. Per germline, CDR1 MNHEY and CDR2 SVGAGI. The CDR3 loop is CASSLVREATNEKLFF. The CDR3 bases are TGTGCCAGCAGTTTAGTGAGGGAGGCAACTAATGAAAAACTGTTTTTT.

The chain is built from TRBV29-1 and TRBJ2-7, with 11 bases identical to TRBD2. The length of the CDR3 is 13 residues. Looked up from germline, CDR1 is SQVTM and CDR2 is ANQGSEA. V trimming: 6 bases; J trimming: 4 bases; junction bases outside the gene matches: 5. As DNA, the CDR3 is TGCAGCGTCGGGACTAGCGGACTGTACGAGCAGTACTTC. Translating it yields CSVGTSGLYEQYF.

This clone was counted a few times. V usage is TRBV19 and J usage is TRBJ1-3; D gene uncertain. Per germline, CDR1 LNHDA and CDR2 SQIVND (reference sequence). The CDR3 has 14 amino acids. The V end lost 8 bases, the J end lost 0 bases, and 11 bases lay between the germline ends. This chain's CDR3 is CASRSGSSGNTIYF. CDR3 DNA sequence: TGTGCCAGTCGTTCGGGGAGCTCTGGAAACACCATATATTTT.

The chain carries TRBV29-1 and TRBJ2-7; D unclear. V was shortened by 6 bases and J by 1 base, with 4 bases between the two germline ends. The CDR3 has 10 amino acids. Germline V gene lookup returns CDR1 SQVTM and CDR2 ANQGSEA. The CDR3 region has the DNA TGCAGCGTCAAATCCTACGAGCAGTACTTC. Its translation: CSVKSYEQYF.

The DNA of the CDR3 is TGCAGCTATCGAGAGGGGGCATATGGCTACACCTTC. Its translation: CSYREGAYGYTF. The V and J genes are TRBV29-1 and TRBJ1-2; 7 nucleotides align to TRBD1. This CDR3 has 12 residues. Germline CDR1 reads SQVTM; CDR2 reads ANQGSEA. V lost 8 bases to trimming and J lost 5 bases; unmatched junction nucleotides: 8. The entire variable domain, with the rest obtained from reference TRBV29-1 and TRBJ1-2, is as follows: SAVISQKPSRDICQRGTSLTIQCQVDSQVTMMFWYRQQPGQSLTLIATANQGSEATYESGFVIDKFPISRPNLTFSTLTVSNMSPEDSSIYLCSYREGAYGYTFGSGTRLTVV.

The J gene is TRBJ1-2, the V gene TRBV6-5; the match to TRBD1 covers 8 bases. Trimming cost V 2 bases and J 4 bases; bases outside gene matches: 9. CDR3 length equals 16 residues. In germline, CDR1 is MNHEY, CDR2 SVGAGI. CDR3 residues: CASSYGGTGAIYGYTF. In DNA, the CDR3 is TGTGCCAGCAGTTACGGAGGGACAGGAGCGATCTATGGCTACACCTTC.

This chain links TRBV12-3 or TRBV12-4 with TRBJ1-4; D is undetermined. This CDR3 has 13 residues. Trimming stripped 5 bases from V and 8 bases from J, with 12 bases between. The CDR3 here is CASSRGPREKLFF. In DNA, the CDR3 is TGTGCCAGCAGTCGAGGTCCGCGGGAAAAACTGTTTTTT.

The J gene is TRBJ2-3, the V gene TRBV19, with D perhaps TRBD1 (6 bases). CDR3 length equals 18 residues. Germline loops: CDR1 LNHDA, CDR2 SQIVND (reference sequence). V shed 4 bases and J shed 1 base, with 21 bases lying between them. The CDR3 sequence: CASSKFISRQVGTDTQYF. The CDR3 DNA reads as TGTGCCAGTAGTAAATTCATTTCTCGACAGGTTGGCACAGATACGCAGTATTTT. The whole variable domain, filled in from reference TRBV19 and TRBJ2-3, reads DGGITQSPKYLFRKEGQNVTLSCEQNLNHDAMYWYRQDPGQGLRLIYYSQIVNDFQKGDIAEGYSVSREKKESFPLTVTSAQKNPTAFYLCASSKFISRQVGTDTQYFGPGTRLTVL.

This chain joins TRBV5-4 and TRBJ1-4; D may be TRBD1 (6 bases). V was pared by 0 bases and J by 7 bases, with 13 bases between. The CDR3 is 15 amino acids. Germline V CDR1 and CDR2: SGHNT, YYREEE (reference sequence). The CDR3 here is CASSLDLGAGEKLFF. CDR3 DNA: TGTGCCAGCAGCTTGGATTTGGGGGCCGGTGAAAAACTGTTTTTT.

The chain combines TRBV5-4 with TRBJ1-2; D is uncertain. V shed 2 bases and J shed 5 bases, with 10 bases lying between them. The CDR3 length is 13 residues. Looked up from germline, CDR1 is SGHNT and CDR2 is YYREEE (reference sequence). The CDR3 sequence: CASSFGEGYGYTF. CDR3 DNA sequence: TGTGCCAGCAGCTTCGGAGAGGGATATGGCTACACCTTC.

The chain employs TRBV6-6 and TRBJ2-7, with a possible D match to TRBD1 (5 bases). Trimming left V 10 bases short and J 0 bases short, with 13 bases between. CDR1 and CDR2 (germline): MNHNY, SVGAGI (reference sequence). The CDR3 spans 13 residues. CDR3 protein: CAISRGTSYEQYF. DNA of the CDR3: TGTGCCATTTCAAGGGGCACCTCCTACGAGCAGTACTTC.

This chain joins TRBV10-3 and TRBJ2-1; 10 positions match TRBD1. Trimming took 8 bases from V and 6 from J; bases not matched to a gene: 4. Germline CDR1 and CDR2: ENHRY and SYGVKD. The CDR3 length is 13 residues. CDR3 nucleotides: TGTGCCATCTACGGGACAGGGGTCAATGAGCAGTTCTTC. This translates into CAIYGTGVNEQFF.

The CDR3 region is CASSLFGGTAYEQYV. The CDR3 nucleotides read TGTGCCAGCAGCTTATTTGGGGGGACAGCCTACGAGCAGTACGTC. The chain employs TRBV7-6 and TRBJ2-7, with D perhaps matching TRBD1 (7 bases). From germline, CDR1 is SGHVS and CDR2 FNYEAQ. V was cut by 2 bases and J by 2 bases, with 13 bases left in between. The CDR3 contains 15 residues.

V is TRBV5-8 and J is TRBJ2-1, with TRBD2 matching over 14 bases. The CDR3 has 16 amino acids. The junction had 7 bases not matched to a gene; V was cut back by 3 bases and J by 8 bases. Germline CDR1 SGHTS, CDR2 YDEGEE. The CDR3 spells CASSSGTSGGIHEQFF. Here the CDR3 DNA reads TGTGCCAGCAGCTCAGGGACTAGCGGGGGTATCCATGAGCAGTTCTTC.

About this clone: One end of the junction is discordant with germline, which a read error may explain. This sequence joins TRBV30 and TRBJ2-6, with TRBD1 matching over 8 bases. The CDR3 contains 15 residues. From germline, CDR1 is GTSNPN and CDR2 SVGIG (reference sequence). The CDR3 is CARRQGPSGANVLTF. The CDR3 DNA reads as TGTGCCAGGAGACAGGGGCCTTCTGGGGCCAACGTCCTGACTTTC.

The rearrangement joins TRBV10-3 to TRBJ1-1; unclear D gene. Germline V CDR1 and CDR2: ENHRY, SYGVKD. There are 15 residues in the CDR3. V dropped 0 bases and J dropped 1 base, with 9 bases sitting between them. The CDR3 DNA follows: TGTGCCATCAGTGAGTCTGTGGGCAAGAACACTGAAGCTTTCTTT. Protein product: CAISESVGKNTEAFF.

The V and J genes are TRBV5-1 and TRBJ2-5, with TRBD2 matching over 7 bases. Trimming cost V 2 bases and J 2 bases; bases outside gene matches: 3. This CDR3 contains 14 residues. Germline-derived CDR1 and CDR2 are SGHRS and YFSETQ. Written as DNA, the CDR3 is TGCGCCAGCAGCTTAGGGACTATTCAAGAGACCCAGTACTTC. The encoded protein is CASSLGTIQETQYF. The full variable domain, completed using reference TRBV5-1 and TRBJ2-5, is KAGVTQTPRYLIKTRGQQVTLSCSPISGHRSVSWYQQTPGQGLQFLFEYFSETQRNKGNFPGRFSGRQFSNSRSEMNVSTLELGDSALYLCASSLGTIQETQYFGPGTRLLVL.

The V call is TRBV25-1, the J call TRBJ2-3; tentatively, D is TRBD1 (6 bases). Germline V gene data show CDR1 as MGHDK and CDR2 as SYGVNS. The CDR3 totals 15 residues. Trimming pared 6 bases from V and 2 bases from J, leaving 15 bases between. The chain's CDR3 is CASSREDRPTDTQYF. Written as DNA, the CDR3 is TGTGCCAGCAGCAGAGAGGACAGACCCACAGATACGCAGTATTTT.